Listed below are T cell receptor delta chains from one sample, sequenced in a study of gammadelta T cells in human blood. TCRdb reran clone calling via CATT on the RT-PCR reads. The sample includes fewer than 1,500 delta-chain clones, under 30% of them seen just once. The sample consisted of non-Vgamma9Vdelta2 gamma-delta T cells from fetal blood. Receptors originate from a human fetus. The CDR3 runs from the conserved cysteine through the conserved F or W. Fields, in order: D gene, V gene, clone size, J gene, CDR3 protein, CDR3 DNA. A D gene is named only where the DNA matches it firmly. Some rows mark clone size as missing; the rest say once, few, many or name a class of expanded clone.

.,TRDV3,large,TRDJ3,CAGSDLGSWDTRQMFF,TGTGCCGGATCCGATTTGGGCTCCTGGGACACCCGACAGATGTTTTTC
TRDD3,TRAV36/DV7,large,TRDJ2,CAVRTGGLALLTAQLFF,TGTGCTGTGCGTACTGGGGGATTGGCCCTCTTGACAGCACAACTCTTCTTT
.,TRDV1,medium-sized,TRDJ2,CALGERPYGYTLTAQLFF,TGTGCTCTTGGGGAACGTCCCTACGGGTATACTTTGACAGCACAACTCTTCTTT
.,TRDV3,.,TRDJ1,CASRYTDKLIF,TGTGCCTCTCGATACACCGATAAACTCATCTTT
.,TRDV3,.,TRDJ3,CALRAGTRSYGGGSWDTRQMFF,TGTGCCCTTCGGGCTGGAACACGGTCCTACGGTGGGGGATCCTGGGACACCCGACAGATGTTTTTC
.,TRDV1,large,TRDJ2,CALGVPSYWGMTAQLFF,TGTGCTCTTGGGGTCCCTTCCTACTGGGGGATGACAGCACAACTCTTCTTT
TRDD3,TRDV1,large,TRDJ2,CALGEKTTFRGIIVTAQLFF,TGTGCTCTTGGGGAAAAGACTACGTTCAGGGGGATCATTGTGACAGCACAACTCTTCTTT
TRDD3,TRAV29/DV5,.,TRDJ1,CAASDWWGIRGTADKLIF,TGTGCAGCAAGCGACTGGTGGGGGATTCGGGGTACGGCCGATAAACTCATCTTT
.,TRAV38-2/DV8,large,TRDJ1,CAYFPSPTRDSAYSDKLIF,TGTGCTTATTTCCCCTCCCCCACTCGCGATTCGGCGTACAGCGATAAACTCATCTTT
TRDD3,TRDV1,medium-sized,TRDJ1,CALGGHTLPTGGYADKLIF,TGTGCTCTTGGGGGCCATACCCTTCCTACTGGGGGATACGCCGATAAACTCATCTTT
TRDD3,TRDV1,medium-sized,TRDJ1,CALGEGFLLGDTDRTDKLIF,TGTGCTCTTGGGGAAGGCTTCCTACTGGGGGATACCGATCGCACCGATAAACTCATCTTT
.,TRDV1,medium-sized,TRDJ1,CALGISCDKLIF,TGTGCTCTTGGGATCTCATGCGATAAACTCATCTTT
.,TRDV2,large,TRDJ3,CACDTVLGRTLSSWDTRQMFF,TGTGCCTGTGACACCGTACTGGGTAGAACTTTAAGCTCCTGGGACACCCGACAGATGTTTTTC
TRDD3,TRDV1,large,TRDJ1,CALGEHPTLGDTDKLIF,TGTGCTCTTGGGGAACACCCTACACTGGGGGACACCGATAAACTCATCTTT
TRDD3,TRDV1,medium-sized,TRDJ1,CALGLKGPTHWGIRGYTDKLIF,TGTGCTCTTGGTTTAAAGGGCCCTACTCACTGGGGGATACGCGGGTACACCGATAAACTCATCTTT
TRDD2,TRDV1,medium-sized,TRDJ1,CALGDPDFLGRPKLIF,TGTGCTCTTGGGGACCCCGACTTCCTAGGGCGGCCTAAACTCATCTTT
TRDD3,TRDV1,medium-sized,TRDJ1,CALGRKGLPLGATRRYTDKLIF,TGTGCTCTTGGGAGGAAAGGACTCCCACTGGGGGCCACCCGGCGGTACACCGATAAACTCATCTTT
.,TRDV1,large,TRDJ2,CALGELPTAQLFF,TGTGCTCTTGGGGAACTCCCTACGGCACAACTCTTCTTT
TRDD3,TRDV1,medium-sized,TRDJ2,CALGELAYRGFDGGYAYAVAPRAQLFF,TGTGCTCTTGGGGAACTCGCCTATCGGGGTTTTGATGGGGGATACGCGTATGCGGTGGCACCAAGAGCACAACTCTTCTTT
TRDD3,TRDV1,medium-sized,TRDJ2,CALGELPLRRDWGKTAQLFF,TGTGCTCTTGGGGAACTTCCCCTACGACGGGACTGGGGGAAGACAGCACAACTCTTCTTT
TRDD3,TRDV1,medium-sized,TRDJ3,CALGAPRYGPWGISTLSWDTRQMFF,TGTGCTCTTGGTGCCCCCCGGTACGGCCCCTGGGGGATCTCTACCCTCTCCTGGGACACCCGACAGATGTTTTTC
.,TRDV1,medium-sized,TRDJ2,CALGELPKDRNDACGSALTAQLFF,TGTGCTCTTGGGGAACTTCCTAAAGATCGTAATGATGCCTGTGGTAGTGCTTTGACAGCACAACTCTTCTTT
TRDD3,TRAV29/DV5,large,TRDJ2,CAASATSYDWGFSLTAQLFF,TGTGCAGCAAGCGCGACATCCTACGACTGGGGGTTCTCTTTGACAGCACAACTCTTCTTT
TRDD3,TRDV1,large,TRDJ1,CALGELLGGYSHTDKLIF,TGTGCTCTTGGGGAACTACTTGGGGGATACTCCCACACCGATAAACTCATCTTT